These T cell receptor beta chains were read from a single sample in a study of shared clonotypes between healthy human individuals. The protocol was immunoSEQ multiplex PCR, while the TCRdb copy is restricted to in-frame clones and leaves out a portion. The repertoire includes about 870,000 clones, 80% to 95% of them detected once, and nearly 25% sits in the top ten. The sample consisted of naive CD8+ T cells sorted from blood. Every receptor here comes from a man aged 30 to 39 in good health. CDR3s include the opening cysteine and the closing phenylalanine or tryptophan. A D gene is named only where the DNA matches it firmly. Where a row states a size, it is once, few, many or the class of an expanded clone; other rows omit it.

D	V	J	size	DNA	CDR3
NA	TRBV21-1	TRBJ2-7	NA	TGTGCCAGCAGCAAGACGGTTACCTACGAGCAGTACTTC	CASSKTVTYEQYF
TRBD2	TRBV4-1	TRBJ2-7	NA	TGCGCCAGCAGCCAAGGACTAGCCGACGAGCAGTACTTC	CASSQGLADEQYF
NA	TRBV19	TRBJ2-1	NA	TGTGCCAGTAGTATAGTGGTGAGTGGTGAGCAGTTCTTC	CASSIVVSGEQFF
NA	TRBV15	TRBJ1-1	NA	TGTGCCACCAGCGACACAGGCTTCGAAGCTTTCTTT	CATSDTGFEAFF
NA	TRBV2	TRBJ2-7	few	TGTGCCAGCACAGGGTTGTACTACGAGCAGTACTTC	CASTGLYYEQYF
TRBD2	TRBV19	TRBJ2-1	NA	TGTGCCAGTTCAGTGGAGGGGGTGAGGACTAGCGGGGCCAATGAGCAGTTCTTC	CASSVEGVRTSGANEQFF
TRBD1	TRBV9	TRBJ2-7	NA	TGTGCCAGCAGCCCAGGGGGCTTCAACGAGCAGTACTTC	CASSPGGFNEQYF
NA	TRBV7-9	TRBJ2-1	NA	TGTGCCAGCAGTCGAATAGGTACGGGGACCAATGAGCAGTTCTTC	CASSRIGTGTNEQFF
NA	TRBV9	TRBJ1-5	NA	TGTGCCAGCAGCCTATCCGGGACCGAGGATCAGCCCCAGCATTTT	CASSLSGTEDQPQHF
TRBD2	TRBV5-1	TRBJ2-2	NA	TGCGCCAGCAGCTTAGCGGGAGAAGACGGGGAGCTGTTTTTT	CASSLAGEDGELFF
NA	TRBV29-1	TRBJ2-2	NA	TGCAGCGTTGAAGTAGGGGGAGACACCGGGGAGCTGTTTTTT	CSVEVGGDTGELFF
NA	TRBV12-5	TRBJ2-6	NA	TGTGCTAGTGGTTTAAGGCGGGACTCTGGGGCCAACGTCCTGACTTTC	CASGLRRDSGANVLTF
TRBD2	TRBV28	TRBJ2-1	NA	TGTGCCACCTCCGGGACTAGCGTCAACAATGAGCAGTTCTTC	CATSGTSVNNEQFF
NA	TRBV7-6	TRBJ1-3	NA	TGTGCCAGCAGCTCTACATCTGGAAACACCATATATTTT	CASSSTSGNTIYF
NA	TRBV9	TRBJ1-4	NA	TGTGCCAGCAGCGCAGGGATGTCTGGAGCTAATGAAAAACTGTTTTTT	CASSAGMSGANEKLFF
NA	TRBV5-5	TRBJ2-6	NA	TGTGCCAGCAGCCAAGGAGACTCTGGGGCCAACGTCCTGACTTTC	CASSQGDSGANVLTF
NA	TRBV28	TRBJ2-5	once	TGTGCCAGCAGTACGGGACTCCTCCGGAAAGTGGGCGAGACCCAGTACTTC	CASSTGLLRKVGETQYF
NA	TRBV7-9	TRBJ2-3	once	TGTGCCAGCACAAACCTTGGACTTTCGGATACGCAGTATTTT	CASTNLGLSDTQYF
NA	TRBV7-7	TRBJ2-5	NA	TGTGCCAGCAGCGTGCTCGAGCCGAGGGGCCAAGAGACCCAGTACTTC	CASSVLEPRGQETQYF
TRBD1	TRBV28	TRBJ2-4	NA	TGTGCCAGCAGTACCCGGGACAGGGGCAGGGGCATTCAGTACTTC	CASSTRDRGRGIQYF
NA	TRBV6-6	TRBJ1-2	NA	TGTGCCAGCAGTTACCTGGACAGCGATGGCTACACCTTC	CASSYLDSDGYTF
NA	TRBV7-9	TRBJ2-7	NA	TGTGCCAGCAGCTTAGGACAGGTTCACTACGAGCAGTACTTC	CASSLGQVHYEQYF
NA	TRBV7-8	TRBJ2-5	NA	TGTGCCAGCAGCTTAGCGACCGAGACCCAGTACTTC	CASSLATETQYF
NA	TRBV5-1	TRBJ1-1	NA	TGCGCCAGCAGCTCCTCCTTCGAAGGCTTTCGGACTGAAGCTTTCTTT	CASSSSFEGFRTEAFF
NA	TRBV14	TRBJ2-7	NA	TGTGCCAGCAGCCAATTCGGGAGTATCCACGAGCAGTACTTC	CASSQFGSIHEQYF
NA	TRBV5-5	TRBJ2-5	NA	TGTGCCAGCAGCTCAACAATTCCGGTGGAGACCCAGTACTTC	CASSSTIPVETQYF
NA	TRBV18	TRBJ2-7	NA	TGTGCCAGCTCACCCGATCCGACTAGCTCCTACGAGCAGTACTTC	CASSPDPTSSYEQYF
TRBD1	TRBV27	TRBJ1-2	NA	TGTGCCAGCAGTTTAGGACAGGGAGAGGACTATGGCTACACCTTC	CASSLGQGEDYGYTF
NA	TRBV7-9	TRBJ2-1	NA	TGTGCCAGCAGCCCACAAAGAGCGGGTAGCTCCTACAATGAGCAGTTCTTC	CASSPQRAGSSYNEQFF